This TCR beta chain stems from a study of blood T cell repertoires in COVID-19. At the level of the study: Donors in the United States, Italy and Spain gave samples during acute or convalescent COVID-19. The analysed material was cDNA or gDNA that came from T cells, B-cell-depleted T cells, or PBMCs.

In the original workflow: Reference gene primer amplification gave estimated nucleated cell counts. The data were produced by immunoSEQ multiplex PCR, yet TCRdb's version contains in-frame clones alone and is incomplete. The V and J calls and clone size come from that table; D and trimming were worked out from the DNA. The data show about 200,000 clones, with around 86% seen just once and around 3% held by the top ten. Germline lookup yields CDR1 SGHKS and CDR2 YYEKEE (reference sequence). Trimming took 4 bases from V and 4 from J, leaving 14 bases between them. The CDR3 spans 14 residues. This sequence joins TRBV5-5 and TRBJ2-5; possibly TRBD2 for D (5 bases). This clonotype was sampled from a man in his sixties with acute or convalescent COVID-19. Source material: peripheral blood. The CDR3 region is CASSLRSGGETQYF. CDR3 nucleotides: TGTGCCAGCAGCCTAAGGTCCGGAGGAGAGACCCAGTACTTC.